The 2 T cell receptor beta chains listed next were all sequenced from one sample in a study of Ad26.COV2.S vaccination and SARS-CoV-2 variants. Using immunoSEQ multiplex PCR, the repertoire was profiled, and TCRdb retains in-frame clones only, with some absent. This table has roughly 300,000 clones, 75% to 90% appearing once. The treatment was: about 20 received Ad26.COV2.S at low or high dose, single or two shots; roughly five received placebo; per-sample allocation not given. Day 63 following the first vaccine or placebo injection was when the samples were taken. The sequencing here drew on peripheral blood, taken in a trial of Ad26.COV2.S vaccine versus placebo. The receptors come from a person between 18 and 65 years old who received the Ad26.COV2.S COVID-19 vaccine or a placebo.

The rearrangement links TRBV2 to TRBJ2-7; D tentatively fits TRBD1 or TRBD2 (6 bases each). CDR3 length: 14 residues. Trimming took 6 bases from V and 6 from J, leaving 18 bases between them. Germline CDR1 SNHLY, CDR2 FYNNEI. CDR3 sequence reads: CASRDGGSRAEQYF. DNA of the CDR3: TGTGCCAGCAGGGACGGGGGCAGCCGGGCCGAGCAGTACTTC.

The rearrangement links TRBV21-1 to TRBJ1-5; the listed D gene, TRBD1, was not tested against the DNA. TRBV21-1 is annotated as a pseudogene. CDR3 length: 16 residues. The CDR3 bases are TGTGCCAGCAGCATTCCAACAGGGTGGAGCAATCAGCCCCAGCATTTT. It translates to CASSIPTGWSNQPQHF.